The clone carrying this TCR beta chain was observed a few times. Its antigen is still unknown. V lost 6 bases and J 8 bases, leaving 13 bases between the germline ends. Germline loops: CDR1 MDHEN, CDR2 SYDVKM. CDR3 length: 13 residues. This sample was taken from a study of memory CD4+ T cells and cytomegalovirus serostatus. Study results and limitations: CD4+ memory repertoires contained about two fifths of the roughly 150 reported CMV TCRbeta sequences.

Single viable CD3+CD4+CD8-CD45RO+ cells were sorted as the memory CD4+ T cells. Donors' CMV status reflects serum IgG against pp150, pp28, p38, p52. Generated by immunoSEQ multiplex PCR, the TCRdb table keeps only in-frame clones and is missing some. The sample consists of tens of thousands of clones, around 82% of them appearing once. Sequenced: memory CD4+ T cells from blood. This receptor was identified in an adult in good health and CMV-seropositive. The chain links TRBV28 to TRBJ1-4, with D perhaps TRBD1 (5 bases). CDR3 protein: CASRRGGYEKLFF. In DNA form, the CDR3 reads TGTGCCAGCAGGCGTGGGGGGTACGAAAAACTGTTTTTT.